These T cell receptor beta chains were read from a single sample in a study of CD8 T cells in ankylosing spondylitis. Each CDR3 protein is one row after TCRdb ran MiXCR on the 5' RACE reads. The sample records around 250,000 distinct CDR3 sequences, 9.5% to 12% being singletons. The source material was blood, either unsorted or a sorted T cell fraction (not recorded which). The receptors here all came from a male donor with ankylosing spondylitis or in good health (not recorded which). Both conserved end residues are part of each CDR3. The order of the fields is V gene, J gene, clone size, D gene, CDR3 DNA, CDR3 protein. D genes are given only for firm matches. Size values are once, few and many counts, or a class for expanded clones, and some rows have none.

V: TRBV24-1
J: TRBJ2-1
size: few
D: TRBD2
DNA: TGTGCCACCAGTGATTTTGAGAGTACGCGGGGGGGTGAGCAGTTCTTC
CDR3: CATSDFESTRGGEQFF

V: TRBV5-1
J: TRBJ2-5
size: many
D: TRBD2
DNA: TGCGCCAGCAGCCCTTTCGGACTAGCGGGAGGAGGAGAGACCCAGTACTTC
CDR3: CASSPFGLAGGGETQYF

V: TRBV20-1
J: TRBJ2-2
size: few
D: NA
DNA: TGCAGTGCTAGTGAACAGAACACCGGGGAGCTGTTTTTT
CDR3: CSASEQNTGELFF

V: TRBV5-1
J: TRBJ2-1
size: many
D: TRBD2
DNA: TGCGCCAGCAGCCCCGCGGGGGGGCACTACAATGAGCAGTTCTTC
CDR3: CASSPAGGHYNEQFF

V: TRBV6-1
J: TRBJ2-7
size: many
D: TRBD1
DNA: TGTGCCAGCAGTGAAGCGGACACCGGGACAGCTTTTTCCCCCTACGAGCAGTACTTC
CDR3: CASSEADTGTAFSPYEQYF

V: TRBV29-1
J: TRBJ1-5
size: NA
D: NA
DNA: TGCAGCGTCCGGGGTGGGTTCAATCAGCCCCAGCATTTT
CDR3: CSVRGGFNQPQHF

V: TRBV13
J: TRBJ2-2
size: many
D: NA
DNA: TGTGCCAGCAGCTTGGGGGGTACCACCGGGGAGCTGTTTTTT
CDR3: CASSLGGTTGELFF

V: TRBV29-1
J: TRBJ2-1
size: many
D: NA
DNA: TGCAGCGTTGAAGGTCTGGCCAATGAGCAGTTCTTC
CDR3: CSVEGLANEQFF

V: TRBV12-3/TRBV12-4
J: TRBJ2-3
size: many
D: NA
DNA: TGTGCCAGCAGTCAATGGACAGGCACAGATACGCAGTATTTT
CDR3: CASSQWTGTDTQYF

V: TRBV7-9
J: TRBJ2-7
size: few
D: NA
DNA: TGTGCCAGCAGCTGGACAGAGAGCTCCTACGAGCAGTACTTC
CDR3: CASSWTESSYEQYF

V: TRBV11-3
J: TRBJ2-6
size: NA
D: NA
DNA: TGTGCCAGCAGCCCCGGGGCCTCTGGGGCCAACGTCCTGACTTTC
CDR3: CASSPGASGANVLTF

V: TRBV7-2
J: TRBJ2-7
size: few
D: TRBD1
DNA: TGTGCCAGCGGGATGTCGGGACAGGGGGTTCAGCAGTACTTC
CDR3: CASGMSGQGVQQYF

V: TRBV7-2
J: TRBJ1-4
size: NA
D: NA
DNA: TGTGCCAGCAGCTTAACTCGGGGGATGGGTGAAAAACTGTTTTTT
CDR3: CASSLTRGMGEKLFF

V: TRBV4-1
J: TRBJ2-2
size: many
D: NA
DNA: TGCGCCAGCAGCCAAGGCAGGGCTAAGAACACCGGGGAGCTGTTTTTT
CDR3: CASSQGRAKNTGELFF

V: TRBV13
J: TRBJ2-7
size: many
D: NA
DNA: TGTGCCAGCAGCTTACGACTTGACTCCTACGAGCAGTACTTC
CDR3: CASSLRLDSYEQYF

V: TRBV20-1
J: TRBJ2-2
size: many
D: NA
DNA: TGCAGTGCTAGAGATCCAACCAGGGAAATAAACACCGGGGAGCTGTTTTTT
CDR3: CSARDPTREINTGELFF

V: TRBV5-1
J: TRBJ1-1
size: many
D: TRBD1
DNA: TGCGCCAGCAGCGTCCGACAGGGGTCCGGGAACACTGAAGCTTTCTTT
CDR3: CASSVRQGSGNTEAFF

V: TRBV12-3/TRBV12-4
J: TRBJ1-5
size: many
D: NA
DNA: TGTGCCAGCAGCCATAGCCCGGGGGGAGGCCAGCCCCAGCATTTT
CDR3: CASSHSPGGGQPQHF

V: TRBV5-1
J: TRBJ2-5
size: few
D: TRBD1
DNA: TGCGCCAGCAGCAGGGACAGGGGAAAAGAGACCCAGTACTTC
CDR3: CASSRDRGKETQYF

V: TRBV5-1
J: TRBJ2-1
size: many
D: TRBD2
DNA: TGCGCCAGCAGCTTGAGCCTAGCGGTCGAGATGGACAATGAGCAGTTCTTC
CDR3: CASSLSLAVEMDNEQFF

V: TRBV20-1
J: TRBJ2-3
size: NA
D: NA
DNA: TGCAGTGCCGCCCCGCCCCTAACCCCGGGAGCAGATACGCAGTATTTT
CDR3: CSAAPPLTPGADTQYF

V: TRBV12-3/TRBV12-4
J: TRBJ2-4
size: many
D: NA
DNA: TGTGCCAGCAGTCCCTCCGGGACAAAAAACATTCAGTACTTC
CDR3: CASSPSGTKNIQYF

V: TRBV6-5
J: TRBJ2-1
size: few
D: NA
DNA: TGTGCCAGCAGTTATACACCGGACTACTCGGACAACAATGAGCAGTTCTTC
CDR3: CASSYTPDYSDNNEQFF

V: TRBV21-1
J: TRBJ2-2
size: many
D: NA
DNA: TGTGCCAGCAGCAAACCGGGACAGGCCACCCAGAACACCGGGGAGCTGTTTTTT
CDR3: CASSKPGQATQNTGELFF

V: TRBV5-5
J: TRBJ2-7
size: many
D: NA
DNA: TGTGCCAGCAGCTGGCAGAGAAGCTACGAGCAGTACTTC
CDR3: CASSWQRSYEQYF

V: TRBV28
J: TRBJ1-5
size: NA
D: NA
DNA: TGTGCCAGCAGTTTACGACAGCTAATTAGGGGTCAGCCCCAGCATTTT
CDR3: CASSLRQLIRGQPQHF

V: TRBV10-2
J: TRBJ1-2
size: many
D: NA
DNA: TGCGCCAGCAGTGAAACAGGGAATGGCTACACCTTC
CDR3: CASSETGNGYTF

V: TRBV12-3/TRBV12-4
J: TRBJ1-2
size: few
D: TRBD1
DNA: TGTGCCAGCGGACAGGGGTCCAACTATGGCTACACCTTC
CDR3: CASGQGSNYGYTF

V: TRBV7-3
J: TRBJ2-7
size: many
D: TRBD2
DNA: TGTGCCAGCAGCCCCAGCGGGATCTCCTACGAGCAGTACTTC
CDR3: CASSPSGISYEQYF

V: TRBV7-8
J: TRBJ2-1
size: many
D: NA
DNA: TGTGCCAGCAGCCCCCGGGGGCTAGCGGCCTACAATGAGCAGTTCTTC
CDR3: CASSPRGLAAYNEQFF

V: TRBV4-1
J: TRBJ2-5
size: NA
D: TRBD1
DNA: TGCGCCAGCAGCCGACGAGGACAGGGTCAAGAGACCCAGTACTTC
CDR3: CASSRRGQGQETQYF

V: TRBV20-1
J: TRBJ2-1
size: many
D: NA
DNA: TGCAGTGCAAACCCCAGGGCCGGATTCTACAATGAGCAGTTCTTC
CDR3: CSANPRAGFYNEQFF

V: TRBV27
J: TRBJ2-3
size: few
D: TRBD1
DNA: TGTGCCAGCACCAGGGACAGCCCCACAGATACGCAGTATTTT
CDR3: CASTRDSPTDTQYF

V: TRBV10-3
J: TRBJ2-1
size: many
D: NA
DNA: TGTGCCATCAGTGAGTCGGCCGGGGGCAAGAGCAATGAGCAGTTCTTC
CDR3: CAISESAGGKSNEQFF

V: TRBV10-3
J: TRBJ1-4
size: many
D: NA
DNA: TGTGCCATCAGTGAGGGAACCACCTCGACTAATGAAAAACTGTTTTTT
CDR3: CAISEGTTSTNEKLFF

V: TRBV5-1
J: TRBJ1-2
size: many
D: NA
DNA: TGCGCCAGCAGCCTGAACCCGGGACCTCAAGATGGCTACACCTTC
CDR3: CASSLNPGPQDGYTF

V: TRBV7-9
J: TRBJ2-1
size: many
D: NA
DNA: TGTGCCAGCAGCTTTGGGTATGAGCAGTTCTTC
CDR3: CASSFGYEQFF

V: TRBV28
J: TRBJ2-3
size: NA
D: TRBD1
DNA: TGTGCCAGCAGTTACAGGGGTCCGAGCACAGATACGCAGTATTTT
CDR3: CASSYRGPSTDTQYF

V: TRBV4-2
J: TRBJ2-7
size: many
D: NA
DNA: TGTGCCAGCAGCCAAGAGGGATACGAGCAGTACTTC
CDR3: CASSQEGYEQYF

V: TRBV5-1
J: TRBJ2-2
size: many
D: NA
DNA: TGCGCCAGCAGCCTCTTCGGGAACACCGGGGAGCTGTTTTTT
CDR3: CASSLFGNTGELFF

V: TRBV20-1
J: TRBJ1-1
size: many
D: NA
DNA: TGCAGTGCTAGAGATCGAGAGGGGTGGAAGACTGAAGCTTTCTTT
CDR3: CSARDREGWKTEAFF

V: TRBV18
J: TRBJ1-2
size: few
D: NA
DNA: TGTGCCAGCTCACCTTCCGGACTTAACTATGGCTACACCTTC
CDR3: CASSPSGLNYGYTF

V: TRBV20-1
J: TRBJ1-5
size: many
D: NA
DNA: TGCAGTGCGCCCCGGGGGCGTGATCAGCCCCAGCATTTT
CDR3: CSAPRGRDQPQHF

V: TRBV7-2
J: TRBJ2-7
size: NA
D: NA
DNA: TGTGCCAGCAGCGAAGTTAGCGGAGGCTACGAGCAGTACTTC
CDR3: CASSEVSGGYEQYF

V: TRBV3-1
J: TRBJ1-5
size: many
D: NA
DNA: TGTGCCAGCAGCCAAGCCCGGACGGGGAATCAGCCCCAGCATTTT
CDR3: CASSQARTGNQPQHF

V: TRBV2
J: TRBJ2-7
size: NA
D: NA
DNA: TGTGCCAGCACATCGGATTGGGGAATACCGGGACTGAGATCCTACGAGCAGTACTTC
CDR3: CASTSDWGIPGLRSYEQYF

V: TRBV29-1
J: TRBJ1-2
size: many
D: NA
DNA: TGCAGCGTTGTAACACCCAACTACCCTTATGGCTACACCTTC
CDR3: CSVVTPNYPYGYTF

V: TRBV7-2
J: TRBJ1-3
size: few
D: NA
DNA: TGTGCCAGCAGCTTCAGCCCCTCCAACTCTGGAAACACCATATATTTT
CDR3: CASSFSPSNSGNTIYF

V: TRBV29-1
J: TRBJ2-5
size: few
D: NA
DNA: TGCAGCGTTCTTGTAGTTACGGAGACCCAGTACTTC
CDR3: CSVLVVTETQYF

V: TRBV20-1
J: TRBJ2-7
size: many
D: TRBD2
DNA: TGCAGTGCTCCCAGACTAGCTGGGTACGAGCAGTACTTC
CDR3: CSAPRLAGYEQYF

V: TRBV24-1
J: TRBJ2-3
size: many
D: NA
DNA: TGTGCCACCAGTGACACAGGGAATGCAGATACGCAGTATTTT
CDR3: CATSDTGNADTQYF

V: TRBV12-3/TRBV12-4
J: TRBJ1-2
size: many
D: NA
DNA: TGTGCCAGCAGTCCAGACAGAAGCTATGGCTACACCTTC
CDR3: CASSPDRSYGYTF

V: TRBV6-2/TRBV6-3
J: TRBJ2-1
size: many
D: TRBD2
DNA: TGTGCCAGCAGCAGTTACGCTGGGACTAGCGGGAGAGGTGGGGATGAGCAGTTCTTC
CDR3: CASSSYAGTSGRGGDEQFF

V: TRBV20-1
J: TRBJ2-1
size: many
D: TRBD2
DNA: TGCAGTGCTAAGGCGGGGGGAGTAGATGAGCAGTTCTTC
CDR3: CSAKAGGVDEQFF